These 25 T cell receptor beta chains came from one sample sequenced in a study of blood T cell repertoires in COVID-19. Only in-frame clones appear in the TCRdb table, and some are missing; sequencing was by immunoSEQ multiplex PCR. The profile shows a few hundred thousand clones, about 92% of them singletons. Material for sequencing was PBMCs or T cells enriched from blood (not recorded which). The receptors stem from a woman aged 30 to 39 who had recovered from COVID-19.

The chain recombines TRBV30 with TRBJ1-3, with a weak D call TRBD1 (5 bases). CDR1 and CDR2 (germline): GTSNPN, SVGIG (reference sequence). This CDR3 is built from 13 residues. Trimming stripped 7 bases from V and 7 bases from J, with 17 bases between. The CDR3 coding sequence is TGTGCCTCTCGACAGAAGGCCACTAACACCATATATTTT. Translating gives CASRQKATNTIYF.

CDR3 nucleotide sequence: TGTGCCAGCAGCACTAGTGGGACTAGCGTGGAGACCCAGTACTTC. Its protein product is CASSTSGTSVETQYF. The chain combines TRBV7-8 with TRBJ2-5; the match to TRBD2 covers 10 bases. Germline loops: CDR1 SGHVS, CDR2 FQNEAQ. The V segment lost 5 bases and the J segment 5 bases; nucleotides outside the gene matches: 8. The CDR3 has 15 amino acids.

This sequence joins TRBV4-2 and TRBJ1-2, with D maybe TRBD1 (6 bases). V shed 4 bases and J shed 6 bases, with 15 bases lying between them. There are 14 residues in the CDR3. CDR1 and CDR2 from the germline V gene are LGHNA and YNFKEQ. The CDR3 DNA is TGTGCCAGCAGCCCCTTGGGGGGGGCGAATGGCTACACCTTC. This sequence encodes CASSPLGGANGYTF.

This clone was detected only a few times. The V and J genes are TRBV11-2 and TRBJ1-1; D remains ambiguous. The V end lost 5 bases, the J end lost 1 base, and 11 bases lay between the germline ends. This CDR3 is built from 14 residues. Germline V lookup: CDR1 SGHAT, CDR2 FQNNGV. In DNA, the CDR3 is TGTGCCAGCAGCCGAGGCGCTAAGAACACTGAAGCTTTCTTT. Translated, it gives CASSRGAKNTEAFF.

CDR3 sequence reads: CASTADRSYYGYTF. DNA of the CDR3: TGTGCCAGTACTGCTGACAGGAGCTACTATGGCTACACCTTC. The chain has TRBV19 and TRBJ1-2; TRBD1 might be the D (6 bases). The CDR3 is 14 residues long. Trimming stripped 7 bases from V and 3 bases from J, with 15 bases between. Germline CDR1 reads LNHDA; CDR2 reads SQIVND (reference sequence).

The chain is built from TRBV24-1 and TRBJ1-2, with a tentative D call TRBD1 (6 bases). The germline gives CDR1 KGHDR, CDR2 SFDVKD. The V gene lost 5 bases and the J gene lost 7 bases, with 16 bases spanning the gap. This CDR3 has 14 residues. The CDR3 is CATSAGRGAGGYTF. The DNA for the CDR3 is TGTGCCACCAGTGCCGGTCGGGGGGCTGGTGGCTACACCTTC.

The V call is TRBV9, the J call TRBJ2-7, with TRBD1 identical over 9 bases. Germline V gene data show CDR1 as SGDLS and CDR2 as YYNGEE. V was pared by 0 bases and J by 9 bases, with 4 bases of the junction left unmatched. This CDR3 comprises 13 residues. The CDR3 DNA reads as TGTGCCAGCAGCGTAGAAGGACAGGGGAGGCAGTACTTC. It translates to CASSVEGQGRQYF. The whole variable domain, filled in from reference TRBV9 and TRBJ2-7, reads DSGVTQTPKHLITATGQRVTLRCSPRSGDLSVYWYQQSLDQGLQFLIQYYNGEERAKGNILERFSAQQFPDLHSELNLSSLELGDSALYFCASSVEGQGRQYFGPGTRLTVT.

The V gene is TRBV5-8, the J gene TRBJ2-7, with TRBD1 identical over 7 bases. The V gene's germline CDR1 is SGHTS and CDR2 YDEGEE. The CDR3 consists of 15 residues. V trimming: 3 bases; J trimming: 2 bases; junction bases outside the gene matches: 8. CDR3 residues: CASSWTGRSTYEQYF. CDR3 DNA: TGTGCCAGCAGCTGGACAGGCCGGAGTACCTACGAGCAGTACTTC.

The chain uses TRBV5-4 and TRBJ2-7; D unclear. Trimming removed 0 bases at V and 7 bases at J, with 11 bases between. CDR1 and CDR2 from the germline V gene are SGHNT and YYREEE (reference sequence). The CDR3 consists of 13 residues. CDR3 nucleotides: TGTGCCAGCAGCTTGGTACAGAGTAGGGAGCAGTACTTC. It specifies CASSLVQSREQYF.

This clone was seen just once. This sequence joins TRBV6-5 and TRBJ1-2; D perhaps matches TRBD1 (6 bases). Germline V gives CDR1 MNHEY, CDR2 SVGAGI. V lost 2 bases and J 3 bases, leaving 13 bases between the germline ends. CDR3 length: 15 amino acids. Written as DNA, the CDR3 is TGTGCCAGCAGTTACGTTCCCCCAGGGGACTATGGCTACACCTTC. Translating it yields CASSYVPPGDYGYTF.

J is TRBJ2-3 and V is TRBV13; 10 bases agree with TRBD2. V shed 3 bases, J shed 1 base, and the junction held 7 bases outside the gene matches. Germline-derived CDR1 and CDR2 are PRHDT and FYEKMQ (reference sequence). This CDR3 region has 17 residues. CDR3 sequence reads: CASSLPSSGRGTDTQYF. The CDR3 DNA is TGTGCCAGCAGCTTGCCCTCTAGCGGGAGAGGCACAGATACGCAGTATTTT.

The chain combines TRBV28 with TRBJ2-6, with 9 bases fitting TRBD1. V lost 6 bases, J lost 4 bases, and 13 bases stayed unmatched. Germline V gene lookup returns CDR1 MDHEN and CDR2 SYDVKM. The CDR3 contains 18 residues. The DNA of the CDR3 is TGTGCCAGCAGCTCGCCGGGACAGGGATGGCCGGGGGCCAACGTCCTGACTTTC. Translated: CASSSPGQGWPGANVLTF. The full variable domain, completed using reference TRBV28 and TRBJ2-6, is DVKVTQSSRYLVKRTGEKVFLECVQDMDHENMFWYRQDPGLGLRLIYFSYDVKMKEKGDIPEGYSVSREKKERFSLILESASTNQTSMYLCASSSPGQGWPGANVLTFGAGSRLTVL.

The chain carries TRBV18 and TRBJ2-1, with D possibly matching TRBD2 (6 bases). Germline-derived CDR1 and CDR2 are KGHSH and LQKENI. V was shortened by 5 bases and J by 7 bases, with 15 bases between the two germline ends. The length of the CDR3 is 14 residues. Here the CDR3 reads CASSAGNQVNEQFF. The CDR3 region has the DNA TGTGCCAGCTCAGCGGGAAACCAGGTGAATGAGCAGTTCTTC. The whole variable domain, remainder taken from reference TRBV18 and TRBJ2-1, is NAGVMQNPRHLVRRRGQEARLRCSPMKGHSHVYWYRQLPEEGLKFMVYLQKENIIDESGMPKERFSAEFPKEGPSILRIQQVVRGDSAAYFCASSAGNQVNEQFFGPGTRLTVL.

This chain links TRBV10-3 with TRBJ2-5; the match to TRBD1 covers 8 bases. The germline V gene encodes CDR1 ENHRY and CDR2 SYGVKD. This CDR3 spans 13 amino acids. V trimming: 10 bases; J trimming: 5 bases; junction bases outside the gene matches: 9. The CDR3 spells CATEGQGGETQYF. Written as DNA, the CDR3 is TGTGCCACCGAAGGACAGGGCGGGGAGACCCAGTACTTC.

V gene TRBV10-3 combines with J gene TRBJ2-5; 8 bases align to TRBD2. J lost 5 bases, V lost 10 bases, and 15 bases had no gene match. Germline-derived CDR1 and CDR2 are ENHRY and SYGVKD. The CDR3 is 15 residues long. CDR3 loop: CATGGGRKNGETQYF. The DNA for the CDR3 is TGTGCCACGGGGGGCGGGAGGAAGAACGGGGAGACCCAGTACTTC.

The chain employs TRBV6-5 and TRBJ1-1; D gene uncertain. This CDR3 comprises 13 residues. Germline CDR1 is MNHEY and CDR2 is SVGAGI. The ends were cut back, 7 bases at V and 5 bases at J, with 14 bases in the middle. The DNA for the CDR3 is TGTGCCAGCAAAGCAGGTTCGTTGACTGAAGCTTTCTTT. This encodes CASKAGSLTEAFF.

The CDR3 protein is CASSYLGGTTSPLHF. DNA of the CDR3: TGTGCCAGCAGTTATTTAGGAGGGACGACCTCACCCCTCCACTTT. The chain is built from TRBV6-6 and TRBJ1-6; TRBD1 is a possible D gene (5 bases). From germline, CDR1 is MNHNY and CDR2 SVGAGI (reference sequence). CDR3 size: 15 residues. Trimming removed 3 bases at V and 10 bases at J, with 16 bases between.

The J gene is TRBJ2-2, the V gene TRBV5-1, with D maybe TRBD1 (6 bases). The germline V gene has CDR1 SGHRS and CDR2 YFSETQ. Trimming took off 4 bases at V and 3 bases at J, with 13 bases between the two ends. This CDR3 spans 15 amino acids. The DNA of the CDR3 is TGCGCCAGCAGCCAATTTTACAGGGACACCGGGGAGCTGTTTTTT. Translated: CASSQFYRDTGELFF.

The genes are TRBV28 and TRBJ2-7; TRBD1 aligns across 9 bases. The CDR3 length is 15 residues. V gave up 6 bases and J gave up 4 bases; unmatched junction bases: 10. Germline CDR1 is MDHEN and CDR2 is SYDVKM. The CDR3 coding sequence is TGTGCCAGCAGACAACCGGGACAGGGTTTATACGAGCAGTACTTC. This encodes CASRQPGQGLYEQYF.

The chain recombines TRBV28 with TRBJ1-1; D call uncertain. This CDR3 has 12 residues. Trimming took 3 bases from V and 5 from J, leaving 7 bases between them. Germline V gives CDR1 MDHEN, CDR2 SYDVKM. Here the CDR3 reads CASSFPGTEAFF. The CDR3 nucleotides read TGTGCCAGCAGTTTCCCCGGGACTGAAGCTTTCTTT.

The chain is built from TRBV2 and TRBJ2-3; 7 bases fit TRBD1. The CDR3 length is 14 residues. Germline CDR1 reads SNHLY; CDR2 reads FYNNEI. With V trimmed by 7 bases and J by 2 bases, 6 bases remained unmatched. Written as DNA, the CDR3 is TGTGCCAGCAATCCGGGACAGAACACAGATACGCAGTATTTT. The encoded protein is CASNPGQNTDTQYF. The variable domain in full, completed from reference TRBV2 and TRBJ2-3, reads EPEVTQTPSHQVTQMGQEVILRCVPISNHLYFYWYRQILGQKVEFLVSFYNNEISEKSEIFDDQFSVERPDGSNFTLKIRSTKLEDSAMYFCASNPGQNTDTQYFGPGTRLTVL.

This chain links TRBV6-5 with TRBJ2-1; a possible D gene is TRBD2 (7 bases). The CDR3 is 13 amino acids. Trimming shortened V by 9 bases and J by 5 bases, and 14 bases separated the two germline ends. Germline CDR1 and CDR2: MNHEY and SVGAGI. The CDR3: CASEEGGDNEQFF. The DNA for the CDR3 is TGTGCCAGTGAAGAGGGGGGGGACAATGAGCAGTTCTTC.

The chain carries TRBV28 and TRBJ2-7; 11 bases line up with TRBD1. Germline V gene data show CDR1 as MDHEN and CDR2 as SYDVKM. The J segment lost 3 bases and the V segment lost 5 bases, leaving 6 bases of the junction unmatched. The CDR3 runs 15 residues. The CDR3 region has the DNA TGTGCCAGCAGTCCCGGGACAGGGGGTATCTACGAGCAGTACTTC. Its protein is CASSPGTGGIYEQYF.

This rearrangement joins TRBV27 to TRBJ2-7; D might be TRBD2 (5 bases). The germline V and J ends were trimmed by 6 bases and 0 bases, with 21 bases remaining between them. CDR3 length: 17 residues. In germline, CDR1 is MNHEY, CDR2 SMNVEV (reference sequence). The CDR3 DNA sequence: TGTGCCAGCAGGCCATCGGTGGCGGGCAGGAGCTCCTACGAGCAGTACTTC. As protein: CASRPSVAGRSSYEQYF.

This rearrangement joins TRBV19 to TRBJ1-5; D may be TRBD1 (6 bases). The germline V gene encodes CDR1 LNHDA and CDR2 SQIVND (reference sequence). The CDR3 sequence is 15 residues long. V was trimmed by 3 bases and J by 3 bases, leaving 12 bases between them. CDR3 nucleotides: TGTGCCAGTAGTATGCTTCGACAGGTCAATCAGCCCCAGCATTTT. As protein: CASSMLRQVNQPQHF. Looking up the rest from reference TRBV19 and TRBJ1-5 gives the full variable domain: DGGITQSPKYLFRKEGQNVTLSCEQNLNHDAMYWYRQDPGQGLRLIYYSQIVNDFQKGDIAEGYSVSREKKESFPLTVTSAQKNPTAFYLCASSMLRQVNQPQHFGDGTRLSIL.